Listed below are T cell receptor beta chains from one sample, sequenced in a study of T cell changes during pregnancy in multiple sclerosis. Only in-frame clones appear in the TCRdb table, and some are missing; sequencing was by immunoSEQ multiplex PCR. This sample has roughly 110,000 clones, with about nine tenths found just once. Source: peripheral blood, taken in the third trimester of pregnancy. The receptor source for this set is a female donor in good health, enrolled as a control in a pregnancy study. Both conserved end residues are part of each CDR3. Each record gives: clone size, D gene, V gene, J gene, CDR3 DNA, CDR3 protein. The D gene is left open where the match is weak. Some rows mark clone size as missing; the rest say once, few, many or name a class of expanded clone.

once	NA	TRBV5-5	TRBJ2-2	TGTGCCAGCAGAAAGACTAGCACCGGGGAGCTGTTTTTT	CASRKTSTGELFF
NA	TRBD1	TRBV15	TRBJ1-2	TGTGCCACCGAGCAGGGGGGAGCTAACTATGGCTACACCTTC	CATEQGGANYGYTF
NA	NA	TRBV7-2	TRBJ2-7	TGTGCCAGCAGCCGGGACTGGAGCTCCTACGAGCAGTACTTC	CASSRDWSSYEQYF
once	NA	TRBV7-2	TRBJ1-3	TGTGCCAGCAGCTTAGACAGTCAGGGTCGCCTCTCTGGAAACACCATATATTTT	CASSLDSQGRLSGNTIYF
few	NA	TRBV30	TRBJ1-6	TGTGCCTGGAGTTTATCTAGGACAGAGGGTTCACCCCTCCACTTT	CAWSLSRTEGSPLHF
NA	NA	TRBV19	TRBJ1-3	TGTGCCAGTAGGGAAACAGGGTCTTCTGGAAACACCATATATTTT	CASRETGSSGNTIYF
NA	NA	TRBV4-3	TRBJ2-7	TGCGCCAGCAGCCCTGGAGGTAATCCGTCCTACGAGCAGTACTTC	CASSPGGNPSYEQYF
NA	NA	TRBV19	TRBJ1-2	TGTGCCAGATATACCGGGACTGCTAATGACTATGGCTACACCTTC	CARYTGTANDYGYTF
NA	TRBD1	TRBV11-2	TRBJ2-2	TGTGCCAGCAGCTTAGCAAGAGGGGGCGGATCGGCCGGGGAGCTGTTTTTT	CASSLARGGGSAGELFF
NA	NA	TRBV7-2	TRBJ2-1	TGTGCCAGCAGCTTAAGAGGACAATGGTACGATGAGCAGTTCTTC	CASSLRGQWYDEQFF
NA	NA	TRBV19	TRBJ2-3	TGTGCCAGTAGTACAACGGGACAGCAGTATTTT	CASSTTGQQYF
NA	TRBD1	TRBV5-4	TRBJ1-2	TGTGCCAGCAGCTTTTATACAGGGGGCTACCTTTATGGCTACACCTTC	CASSFYTGGYLYGYTF
NA	NA	TRBV19	TRBJ2-4	TGTGCCAGTAGTATAGCAGGGACCAAAAACATTCAGTACTTC	CASSIAGTKNIQYF
NA	TRBD1	TRBV18	TRBJ1-6	TGTGCCAGCTCACTATCCGGGACAGGGGATTCACCCCTCCACTTT	CASSLSGTGDSPLHF
NA	TRBD1	TRBV30	TRBJ1-2	TGTGCCTGGACGACAGGGTTTCGTCACACCTTC	CAWTTGFRHTF
once	TRBD1	TRBV25-1	TRBJ1-5	TGTGCCAGCAGTCCTGGGACAGGGTTCAATCAGCCCCAGCATTTT	CASSPGTGFNQPQHF
NA	NA	TRBV6-5	TRBJ2-7	TGTGCCAGCAGTTCCCCGGCCAAGCAAGAGGCGCAGTACTTC	CASSSPAKQEAQYF
NA	TRBD1	TRBV30	TRBJ2-7	TGTGCCTGGAGTGAGGGACAGGGAGACGATTACTTC	CAWSEGQGDDYF
once	NA	TRBV2	TRBJ2-3	TGTGCCAGCAGTGGAAGACAGACTAGCACAGATACGCAGTATTTT	CASSGRQTSTDTQYF
NA	NA	TRBV5-4	TRBJ1-6	TGTGCCAGCAGCTCGGACAGAAATTCACCCCTCCACTTT	CASSSDRNSPLHF
NA	NA	TRBV15	TRBJ1-4	TGTGCCACCAGCAGAGGAACTGATAATGAAAAACTGTTTTTT	CATSRGTDNEKLFF
NA	TRBD2	TRBV7-2	TRBJ2-5	TGTGCCAGCAGCCCCCTGGGGGGAGGGCAAGAGACCCAGTACTTC	CASSPLGGGQETQYF
NA	TRBD2	TRBV29-1	TRBJ2-2	TGCAGCGTCAACTCCCGCGGGGCTAGCGGGGGGACTAACACCGGGGAGCTGTTTTTT	CSVNSRGASGGTNTGELFF
NA	NA	TRBV18	TRBJ1-1	TGTGCCAGCTCACCAAGTATGAACATGAACACTGAAGCTTTCTTT	CASSPSMNMNTEAFF
NA	TRBD2	TRBV5-1	TRBJ2-7	TGCGCCAGCAGCCCGTTAACTAGCGGGGAATACGAGCAGTACTTC	CASSPLTSGEYEQYF
NA	NA	TRBV5-1	TRBJ2-4	TGCGCCAGCAGCCCCAGCGCAGTCAGAACCCTGGAGCTCGCCAAAAACATTCAGTACTTC	CASSPSAVRTLELAKNIQYF
NA	TRBD1	TRBV13	TRBJ2-5	TGTGCCAGCAGCCCAAGGACAGGGCCACAAGAGACCCAGTACTTC	CASSPRTGPQETQYF
NA	TRBD1	TRBV9	TRBJ2-7	TGTGCCAGCAGCGTCTCTGGCCGACAGGGGACCTACGAGCAGTACTTC	CASSVSGRQGTYEQYF
NA	TRBD2	TRBV7-2	TRBJ2-5	TGTGCCAGCAGCTTAGGGGGGGGGACCCAGTACTTC	CASSLGGGTQYF
NA	TRBD1	TRBV30	TRBJ1-2	TGTGCCTGGAGCCCAGACAGGGGACCTCAGTATGGCTACACCTTC	CAWSPDRGPQYGYTF
NA	NA	TRBV30	TRBJ2-3	TGTGCCTGGAGTTTGAGTAGCACAGATACGCAGTATTTT	CAWSLSSTDTQYF
NA	TRBD2	TRBV5-1	TRBJ2-5	TGCGCCAGCAACCTAGCGGGGGGGCAAGAGACCCAGTACTTC	CASNLAGGQETQYF
NA	NA	TRBV20-1	TRBJ2-7	TGCAGTGCTCCGACTGGCTACGAGCAGTACTTC	CSAPTGYEQYF